This section outlines one TCR beta chain sequence together with its context. This CDR3 is built from 14 residues. The data were obtained in a study of CD8 T cells in Susac syndrome. About 0.5 to 1 ug RNA was reverse transcribed with random hexamers. The TCR beta CDR3 was amplified by immunoSEQ multiplex PCR across 54 Vbeta, 13 Jbeta. MiXCR, run by TCRdb on the immunoSEQ multiplex PCR reads, gives a single entry per CDR3 protein. The sample carries some 120,000 distinct CDR3 sequences, about 95% recorded once. Sequenced sample: CD4+ T cells from PBMCs. This chain uses TRBV21-1 with TRBJ1-1; the table assigns TRBD1, which was not confirmed against the DNA. TRBV21-1 is designated a pseudogene. The receptor was derived from a human donor in good health. CDR3 in DNA: TGTGCCAGCAGCACCCGGACAGGGGTCACTGAAGCTTTCTTT. This encodes CASSTRTGVTEAFF.